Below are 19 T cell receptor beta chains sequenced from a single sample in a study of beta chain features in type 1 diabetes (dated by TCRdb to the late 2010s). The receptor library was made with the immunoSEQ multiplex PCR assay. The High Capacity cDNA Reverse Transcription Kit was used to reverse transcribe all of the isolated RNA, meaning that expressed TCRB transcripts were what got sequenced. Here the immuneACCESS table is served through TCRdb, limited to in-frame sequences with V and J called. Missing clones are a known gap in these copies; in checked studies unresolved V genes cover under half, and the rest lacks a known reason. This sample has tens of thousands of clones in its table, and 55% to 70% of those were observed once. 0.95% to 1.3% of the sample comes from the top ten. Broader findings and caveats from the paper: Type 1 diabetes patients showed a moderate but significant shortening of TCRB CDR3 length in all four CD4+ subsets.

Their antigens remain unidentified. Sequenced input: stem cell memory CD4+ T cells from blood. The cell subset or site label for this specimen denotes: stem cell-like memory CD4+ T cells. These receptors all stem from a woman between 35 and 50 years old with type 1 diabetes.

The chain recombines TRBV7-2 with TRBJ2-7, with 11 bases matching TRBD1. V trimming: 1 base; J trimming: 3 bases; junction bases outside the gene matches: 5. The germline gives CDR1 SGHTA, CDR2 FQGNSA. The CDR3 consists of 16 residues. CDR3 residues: CASSLGTGGSFYEQYF. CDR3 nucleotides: TGTGCCAGCAGCTTAGGGACAGGGGGCAGCTTCTACGAGCAGTACTTC.

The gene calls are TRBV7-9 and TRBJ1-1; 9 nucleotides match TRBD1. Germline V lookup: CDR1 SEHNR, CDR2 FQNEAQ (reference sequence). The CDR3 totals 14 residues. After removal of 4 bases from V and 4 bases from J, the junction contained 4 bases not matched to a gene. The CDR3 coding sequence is TGTGCCAGCAGCTCCCAACAGGGGGCCACTGAAGCTTTCTTT. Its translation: CASSSQQGATEAFF.

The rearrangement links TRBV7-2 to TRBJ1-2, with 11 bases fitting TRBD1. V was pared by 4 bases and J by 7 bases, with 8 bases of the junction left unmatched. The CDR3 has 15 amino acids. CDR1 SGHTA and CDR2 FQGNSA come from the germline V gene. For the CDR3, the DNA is TGTGCCAGCAGCTCCGGGACAGGGGGTCTCCGTGGCTACACCTTC. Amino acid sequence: CASSSGTGGLRGYTF. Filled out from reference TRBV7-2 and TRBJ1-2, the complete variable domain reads GAGVSQSPSNKVTEKGKDVELRCDPISGHTALYWYRQSLGQGLEFLIYFQGNSAPDKSGLPSDRFSAERTGGSVSTLTIQRTQQEDSAVYLCASSSGTGGLRGYTFGSGTRLTVV.

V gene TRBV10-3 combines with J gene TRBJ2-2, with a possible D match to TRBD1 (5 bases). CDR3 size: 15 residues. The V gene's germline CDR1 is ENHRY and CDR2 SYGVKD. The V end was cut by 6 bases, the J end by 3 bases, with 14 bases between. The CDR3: CAIRQGSGDTGELFF. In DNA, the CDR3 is TGTGCCATCAGGCAGGGTAGTGGGGACACCGGGGAGCTGTTTTTT.

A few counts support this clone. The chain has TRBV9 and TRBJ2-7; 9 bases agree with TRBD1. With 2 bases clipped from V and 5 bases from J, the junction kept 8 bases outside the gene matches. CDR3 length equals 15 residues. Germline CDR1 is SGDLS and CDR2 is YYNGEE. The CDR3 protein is CASSVAGTGTHEQYF. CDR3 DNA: TGTGCCAGCAGCGTCGCCGGGACAGGGACCCACGAGCAGTACTTC.

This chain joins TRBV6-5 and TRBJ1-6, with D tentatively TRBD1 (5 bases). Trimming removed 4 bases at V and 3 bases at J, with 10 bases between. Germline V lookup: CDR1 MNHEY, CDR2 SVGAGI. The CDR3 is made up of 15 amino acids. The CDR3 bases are TGTGCCAGCAGTTCACCACAGGACTATAATTCACCCCTCCACTTT. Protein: CASSSPQDYNSPLHF.

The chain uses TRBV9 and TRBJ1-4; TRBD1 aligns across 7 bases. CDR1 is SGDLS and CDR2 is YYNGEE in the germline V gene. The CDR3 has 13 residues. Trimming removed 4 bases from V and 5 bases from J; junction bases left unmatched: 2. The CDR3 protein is CASSRDSNEKLFF. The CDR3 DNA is TGTGCCAGCAGCCGGGACAGCAATGAAAAACTGTTTTTT.

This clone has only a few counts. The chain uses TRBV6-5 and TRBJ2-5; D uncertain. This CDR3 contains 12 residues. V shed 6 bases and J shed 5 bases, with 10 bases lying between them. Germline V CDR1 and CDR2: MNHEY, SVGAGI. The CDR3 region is CASSYLMETQYF. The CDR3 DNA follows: TGTGCCAGCAGCTATCTCATGGAGACCCAGTACTTC.

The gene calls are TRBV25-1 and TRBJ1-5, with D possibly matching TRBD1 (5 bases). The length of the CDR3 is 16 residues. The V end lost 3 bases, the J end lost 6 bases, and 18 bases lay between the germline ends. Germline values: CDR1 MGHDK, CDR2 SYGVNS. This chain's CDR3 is CASSEGREDPLQPQHF. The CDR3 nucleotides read TGTGCCAGCAGTGAGGGCAGGGAGGACCCTCTTCAGCCCCAGCATTTT.

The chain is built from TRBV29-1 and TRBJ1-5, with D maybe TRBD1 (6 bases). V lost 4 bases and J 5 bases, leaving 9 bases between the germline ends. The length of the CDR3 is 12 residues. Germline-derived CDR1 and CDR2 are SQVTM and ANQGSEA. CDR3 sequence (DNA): TGCAGCGTTGCGGGGGGCGATCAGCCCCAGCATTTT. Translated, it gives CSVAGGDQPQHF.

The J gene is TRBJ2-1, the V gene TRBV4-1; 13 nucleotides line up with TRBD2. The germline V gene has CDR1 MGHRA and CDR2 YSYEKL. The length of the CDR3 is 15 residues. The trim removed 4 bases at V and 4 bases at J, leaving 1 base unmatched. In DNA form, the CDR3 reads TGCGCCAGCAGCCCGACTAGCGGGGGGTACAATGAGCAGTTCTTC. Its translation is CASSPTSGGYNEQFF.

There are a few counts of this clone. The CDR3: CASSFTGVTEAFF. The CDR3 DNA is TGTGCCAGCAGCTTCACAGGAGTCACTGAAGCTTTCTTT. The gene calls are TRBV5-4 and TRBJ1-1, with a weak D call TRBD1 (5 bases). The CDR3 has 13 amino acids. Germline values: CDR1 SGHNT, CDR2 YYREEE (reference sequence). V dropped 2 bases and J dropped 4 bases, with 9 bases sitting between them. The entire variable domain, with the rest obtained from reference TRBV5-4 and TRBJ1-1, is as follows: ETGVTQSPTHLIKTRGQQVTLRCSSQSGHNTVSWYQQALGQGPQFIFQYYREEENGRGNFPPRFSGLQFPNYSSELNVNALELDDSALYLCASSFTGVTEAFFGQGTRLTVV.

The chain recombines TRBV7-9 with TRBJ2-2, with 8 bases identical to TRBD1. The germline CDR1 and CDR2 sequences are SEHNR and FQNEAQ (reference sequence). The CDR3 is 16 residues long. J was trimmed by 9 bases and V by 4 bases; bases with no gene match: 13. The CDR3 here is CASSSLGAGGSRELFF. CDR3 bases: TGTGCCAGCAGCTCCCTCGGGGCAGGGGGCTCCCGGGAGCTGTTTTTT.

The CDR3 loop reads CASGGGTDTQYF. CDR3 nucleotide sequence: TGTGCCAGTGGCGGGGGCACAGATACGCAGTATTTT. This sequence joins TRBV19 and TRBJ2-3, with TRBD2 as a possible D gene (6 bases). V lost 8 bases to trimming and J lost 1 base, with 7 bases between them. Germline CDR1 is LNHDA and CDR2 is SQIVND (reference sequence). The CDR3 is 12 residues long.

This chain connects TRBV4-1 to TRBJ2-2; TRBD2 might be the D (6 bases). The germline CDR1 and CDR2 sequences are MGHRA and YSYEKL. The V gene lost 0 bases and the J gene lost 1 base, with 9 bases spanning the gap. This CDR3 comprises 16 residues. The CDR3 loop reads CASSQDGGRNTGELFF. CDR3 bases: TGCGCCAGCAGCCAAGATGGAGGGCGGAACACCGGGGAGCTGTTTTTT.

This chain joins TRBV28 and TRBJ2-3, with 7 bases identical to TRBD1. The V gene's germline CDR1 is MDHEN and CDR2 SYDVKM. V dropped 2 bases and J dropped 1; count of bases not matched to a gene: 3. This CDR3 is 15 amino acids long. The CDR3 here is CASSLQGEGTDTQYF. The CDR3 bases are TGTGCCAGCAGTTTACAGGGGGAAGGCACAGATACGCAGTATTTT.

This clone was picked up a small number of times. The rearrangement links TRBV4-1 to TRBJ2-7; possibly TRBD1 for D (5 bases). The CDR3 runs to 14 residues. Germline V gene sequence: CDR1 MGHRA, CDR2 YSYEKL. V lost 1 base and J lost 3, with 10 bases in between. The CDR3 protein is CASSQAGFGYEQYF. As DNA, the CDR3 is TGCGCCAGCAGCCAAGCAGGGTTCGGCTACGAGCAGTACTTC.

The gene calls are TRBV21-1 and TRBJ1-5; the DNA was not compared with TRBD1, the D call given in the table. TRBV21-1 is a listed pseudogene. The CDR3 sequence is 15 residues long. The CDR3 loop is CASSKVWLGDQPQHF. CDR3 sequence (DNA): TGTGCCAGCAGCAAAGTCTGGTTAGGGGATCAGCCCCAGCATTTT.

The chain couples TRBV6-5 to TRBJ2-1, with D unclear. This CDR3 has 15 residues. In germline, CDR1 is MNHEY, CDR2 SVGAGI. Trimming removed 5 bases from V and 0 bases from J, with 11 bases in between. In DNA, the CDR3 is TGTGCCAGCAGTGTATTCTCGAGCTCCTACAATGAGCAGTTCTTC. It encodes CASSVFSSSYNEQFF.